Included here is one T cell receptor beta chain sequence, with context. Its cognate antigen has yet to be identified. One base away there is no much larger clone; base qualities are not given. CDR1 GTSNPN and CDR2 SVGIG were looked up in the germline V gene (reference sequence). Spanning cysteine to phenylalanine, the CDR3 consists of 16 amino acids. Only CDR3 DNA is held: 48 bases, read in frame from base 1. For this chain, trimming is 0 bases at the V end and 2 bases at the J end, and the number of junction bases without a gene match is 4. This record belongs to a study of blood T cell repertoires in COVID-19 (TCRdb year 2020). Study-wide context: Samples from collaborators originated in the United States, Italy and Spain and spanned both the acute and convalescent phases of COVID-19. The prospective study material was composed of cDNA or gDNA derived from T cells, B-cell-depleted T cells, or PBMCs. Subjects who had been exposed to COVID-19, were actively infected with it, or had recovered from it provided the deeply sampled blood TCRbeta repertoires that made up the dataset. The repertoires were released in a freely available public database meant as a resource for research on the immune response to SARS-CoV-2. Samples were obtained from the ongoing ImmuneRACE study (first 160 participants) and from 1,254 subjects provided by 6 global collaborators. Nearly every sample came with metadata listing a de-identified subject ID, COVID-19 status, age in years and sex. HLA class I and class II types, where available, came from metadata supplied by the sample provider rather than from assay-based typing.

The immunoSEQ Assay, a bias-controlled multiplex PCR, was used to amplify TCRbeta CDR3 regions from genomic DNA. The authors' analysis ran thus. Within the assay, amplification of reference gene primers was used to estimate how many nucleated cells each sample contained. To quantify the absolute abundance of each unique TCRbeta CDR3 rearrangement, sequence reads were collapsed and filtered. For each sample, productive Simpson clonality was calculated as the square root of Simpson's diversity index across productive rearrangements. The clones in this table, taken by TCRdb from immuneACCESS, are in-frame only. Not every clone is retained; where verified, under half of the shortfall comes from an unresolved V gene, and the cause of the rest is unknown. V and J calls and clone size are as listed in that table; D and trimming were resolved from the DNA. Here the sample has hundreds of thousands of clones; roughly four fifths occur a single time. The ten largest account for about 9.6% of the sample.

Collaborating institutions collected whole blood in K2EDTA tubes following their own protocols. Collaborator samples were shipped for TCRbeta analysis as frozen whole blood, isolated PBMCs, or DNA extracted from either sample type. Findings and caveats that apply to the study as a whole: Clinical and demographic metadata were provided uncurated, with the amount varying by source and participant.

The rearrangement combines TRBV30 with TRBJ1-5, with 10 bases matching TRBD1. The clonotype originates from a man aged 80 or over with acute or convalescent COVID-19. Material for sequencing was peripheral blood. DNA sequence: TGTGCCTGGAGTGTACCCGGGACAGGGGGCAATCAGCCCCAGCATTTT. Its amino acids are CAWSVPGTGGNQPQHF.